The 28 T cell receptor beta chains given below trace back to one sample, sequenced in a study of CD8 T cells in Susac syndrome. It was with random hexamers that 0.5 to 1 ug RNA was reverse transcribed. MiXCR, applied by TCRdb to the immunoSEQ multiplex PCR reads, yields one record per CDR3 protein. The table has 100,000 to 150,000 distinct CDR3 sequences, roughly 94% seen once. Sequencing was carried out using CD8+ T cells from PBMCs. The receptors shown here come from a human donor with Susac syndrome.

The chain joins TRBV4-1 to TRBJ1-1; possibly TRBD1 for D (5 bases). Between the trimmed V and J ends, which lost 0 bases and 4 bases, there was a span of 12 bases. From germline, CDR1 is MGHRA and CDR2 YSYEKL. The CDR3 totals 15 residues. For the CDR3, the DNA is TGCGCCAGCAGCCAAGATATCCCCCAGGGCACTGAAGCTTTCTTT. Amino acid sequence: CASSQDIPQGTEAFF.

The CDR3, as DNA: TGTGCCAGCAGCCCCGGAGGCAGGGGGCTCGACGAGCAGTACTTC. Encoded protein: CASSPGGRGLDEQYF. The chain combines TRBV7-2 with TRBJ2-7; 8 bases match TRBD1. The CDR3 totals 15 residues. Germline CDR1 and CDR2: SGHTA and FQGNSA. With 5 bases clipped from V and 5 bases from J, the junction kept 11 bases outside the gene matches. Drawing the rest from reference TRBV7-2 and TRBJ2-7, the complete variable domain is GAGVSQSPSNKVTEKGKDVELRCDPISGHTALYWYRQSLGQGLEFLIYFQGNSAPDKSGLPSDRFSAERTGGSVSTLTIQRTQQEDSAVYLCASSPGGRGLDEQYFGPGTRLTVT.

The CDR3 reads CASSKYQETQYF. As DNA, the CDR3 is TGTGCCAGCAGCAAGTACCAAGAGACCCAGTACTTC. The chain employs TRBV3-1 and TRBJ2-5; D call uncertain. Trimming pared 5 bases from V and 0 bases from J, leaving 4 bases between. CDR3 size: 12 residues. The germline V gene has CDR1 LGHDT and CDR2 YNNKEL (reference sequence).

The chain employs TRBV24-1 and TRBJ2-2; D ambiguous. Trimming removed 4 bases from V and 1 base from J, with 6 bases in between. CDR1 and CDR2 from the germline V gene are KGHDR and SFDVKD. The CDR3 sequence is 14 residues long. CDR3 loop: CATSDAGNTGELFF. The CDR3, as DNA: TGTGCCACCAGTGACGCAGGGAACACCGGGGAGCTGTTTTTT.

The genes are TRBV5-1 and TRBJ1-1; a weak D match, TRBD1 (5 bases). CDR1 and CDR2 (germline): SGHRS, YFSETQ. Trimming took off 4 bases at V and 0 bases at J, with 13 bases between the two ends. The CDR3 loop spans 15 amino acids. The CDR3 loop is CASSAGESVNTEAFF. CDR3 DNA: TGCGCCAGCAGCGCGGGGGAGTCGGTGAACACTGAAGCTTTCTTT.

The rearrangement links TRBV12-3 or TRBV12-4 to TRBJ2-3; D might be TRBD2 (7 bases). Trimming removed 9 bases at V and 4 bases at J, with 17 bases between. The CDR3 spans 14 residues. CDR3 sequence reads: CASSLGGGADTQYF. In DNA, the CDR3 is TGTGCCAGTTCCCTAGGGGGAGGGGCAGATACGCAGTATTTT.

V usage is TRBV27 and J usage is TRBJ2-5; either TRBD1 or TRBD2 may fit D (6 bases each). With 6 bases removed from V and 1 base from J, the gap between germline ends came to 21 bases. CDR3 length: 17 amino acids. The germline CDR1 and CDR2 sequences are MNHEY and SMNVEV (reference sequence). CDR3 nucleotides: TGTGCCAGCAGCCCATTTGAAGTCGGGGGCCCCCAAGAGACCCAGTACTTC. It specifies CASSPFEVGGPQETQYF.

J is TRBJ2-1 and V is TRBV6-5; TRBD1 might be the D (6 bases). The germline V and J ends were trimmed by 10 bases and 3 bases, with 10 bases remaining between them. Germline V CDR1 and CDR2: MNHEY, SVGAGI. This CDR3 comprises 12 residues. Here the CDR3 reads CATADSYNEQFF. CDR3 sequence (DNA): TGTGCCACCGCGGACAGCTACAATGAGCAGTTCTTC.

V and J are TRBV7-9 and TRBJ2-5, with 7 bases matching TRBD1. Per germline, CDR1 SEHNR and CDR2 FQNEAQ (reference sequence). The ends lost 5 bases at V and 5 bases at J; junction bases unmatched: 8. The CDR3 loop spans 14 amino acids. The CDR3 DNA reads as TGTGCCAGCAGCGCAACAGGGGCCCGGGAGACCCAGTACTTC. The encoded protein is CASSATGARETQYF.

The rearrangement joins TRBV11-2 to TRBJ2-1, with D perhaps TRBD1 (6 bases). Germline CDR1 is SGHAT and CDR2 is FQNNGV. The CDR3 extends over 13 amino acids. V dropped 3 bases and J dropped 9 bases, with 12 bases sitting between them. CDR3 coding DNA: TGTGCCAGCAGCTTCGGGCAGGGGACTGAGCAGTTCTTC. Translated: CASSFGQGTEQFF.

This chain uses TRBV7-8 with TRBJ1-1, with unresolved D. The germline CDR1 and CDR2 sequences are SGHVS and FQNEAQ. The CDR3 totals 15 residues. The V end lost 0 bases, the J end lost 2 bases, and 10 bases lay between the germline ends. The CDR3 nucleotides are TGTGCCAGCAGCTTAGCGCCCGGAGATAACACTGAAGCTTTCTTT. Encoded protein: CASSLAPGDNTEAFF.

The rearrangement uses TRBV12-3 or TRBV12-4 and TRBJ2-7; no definite D call. The CDR3 contains 13 residues. Trimming took off 4 bases at V and 2 bases at J, with 9 bases between the two ends. CDR3 nucleotide sequence: TGTGCCAGCAGTTCGGACGGAACCTACGAGCAGTACTTC. Translating it yields CASSSDGTYEQYF.

J is TRBJ2-1 and V is TRBV28; 12 nucleotides agree with TRBD2. The CDR3 length is 16 residues. Looked up from germline, CDR1 is MDHEN and CDR2 is SYDVKM. V gave up 4 bases and J gave up 8 bases; unmatched junction bases: 9. As DNA, the CDR3 is TGTGCCAGCAGTTCCCCTAGCGGGGGGGCCGGGGATGAGCAGTTCTTC. This translates into CASSSPSGGAGDEQFF.

V gene TRBV6-1 combines with J gene TRBJ1-6; D is uncertain. The CDR3 is made up of 18 amino acids. CDR1 and CDR2 from the germline V gene are MNHNS and SASEGT. The V gene lost 2 bases and the J gene lost 3 bases, with 17 bases spanning the gap. The CDR3 region is CASSESPRVTFYNSPLHF. Written as DNA, the CDR3 is TGTGCCAGCAGTGAAAGTCCACGGGTGACTTTCTATAATTCACCCCTCCACTTT.

The CDR3 is CSVEEGAGGSYNEQFF. For the CDR3, the DNA is TGCAGCGTTGAAGAAGGTGCGGGGGGCTCCTACAATGAGCAGTTCTTC. This sequence joins TRBV29-1 and TRBJ2-1; TRBD2 matches at 8 bases. Germline V CDR1 and CDR2: SQVTM, ANQGSEA. V trimming: 0 bases; J trimming: 0 bases; junction bases outside the gene matches: 4. This CDR3 has 16 residues.

V usage is TRBV23-1 and J usage is TRBJ1-1; TRBD1 matches at 9 bases. Being an ORF, TRBV23-1 has a function that is uncertain. There are 16 residues in the CDR3. Trimming cost V 0 bases and J 2 bases; bases outside gene matches: 4. The CDR3 region is CASSQSGTGPNTEAFF. In nucleotides, the CDR3 is TGCGCCAGCAGTCAATCCGGGACAGGGCCAAACACTGAAGCTTTCTTT.

This chain links TRBV20-1 with TRBJ2-1, with TRBD2 identical over 7 bases. The trim removed 6 bases at V and 2 bases at J, leaving 7 bases unmatched. From germline, CDR1 is DFQATT and CDR2 SNEGSKA (reference sequence). This CDR3 region has 14 residues. The CDR3 is CSASGGEAYNEQFF. Written as DNA, the CDR3 is TGCAGTGCGAGTGGGGGGGAAGCCTACAATGAGCAGTTCTTC.

V and J are TRBV18 and TRBJ1-1; a possible D gene is TRBD1 (5 bases). The germline gives CDR1 KGHSH, CDR2 LQKENI. This CDR3 has 14 amino acids. The V and J ends lost 0 bases and 4 bases respectively, with 9 bases between them. The CDR3: CASSPPSRVTEAFF. CDR3 sequence (DNA): TGTGCCAGCTCACCACCTAGCAGGGTCACTGAAGCTTTCTTT.

This chain connects TRBV9 to TRBJ2-4; TRBD1 agrees at 7 bases. CDR1 and CDR2 from the germline V gene are SGDLS and YYNGEE. V was pared by 4 bases and J by 0 bases, with 7 bases of the junction left unmatched. The CDR3 spans 16 residues. In nucleotides, the CDR3 is TGTGCCAGCAGCCCTGGGACAGAGCTAGCCAAAAACATTCAGTACTTC. Translating gives CASSPGTELAKNIQYF.

The chain combines TRBV2 with TRBJ2-3; 10 positions agree with TRBD2. J was trimmed by 2 bases and V by 4 bases; bases with no gene match: 6. Germline V CDR1 and CDR2: SNHLY, FYNNEI. The CDR3 runs to 16 residues. The CDR3 nucleotides read TGTGCCAGCAGTGGAACCGGGACTAGCGACACAGATACGCAGTATTTT. It specifies CASSGTGTSDTDTQYF.

This clonotype was recorded only once. This chain links TRBV9 with TRBJ2-5; 9 nucleotides match TRBD2. This CDR3 comprises 15 residues. J gave up 5 bases and V 3 bases, and 8 bases lay outside the gene matches. Germline values: CDR1 SGDLS, CDR2 YYNGEE. The chain's CDR3 is CASSGGGGAAETQYF. CDR3 DNA: TGTGCCAGCAGCGGGGGCGGGGGGGCCGCGGAGACCCAGTACTTC.

This rearrangement joins TRBV27 to TRBJ1-1; possibly TRBD1 for D (5 bases). The V gene's germline CDR1 is MNHEY and CDR2 SMNVEV (reference sequence). The CDR3 runs to 12 residues. V was pared by 5 bases and J by 8 bases, with 12 bases between. Here the CDR3 DNA reads TGTGCCAGCAGTCCTGGGGCCACCGAAGCTTTCTTT. Translated, it gives CASSPGATEAFF.

The V call is TRBV7-9, the J call TRBJ2-1; no firm D call. Deletions cut 4 bases from V and 8 bases from J, with 6 bases between. Germline-derived CDR1 and CDR2 are SEHNR and FQNEAQ (reference sequence). This CDR3 comprises 11 residues. CDR3 bases: TGTGCCAGCAGCTATCTAGATGAGCAGTTCTTC. Amino acids: CASSYLDEQFF.

This sequence joins TRBV7-6 and TRBJ1-1; D not resolved. Trimming left V 4 bases short and J 3 bases short, with 6 bases between. CDR3 size: 12 residues. CDR1 SGHVS and CDR2 FNYEAQ come from the germline V gene. CDR3 DNA sequence: TGTGCCAGCAGCTCCGAGGACACTGAAGCTTTCTTT. Translating it yields CASSSEDTEAFF.

This chain connects TRBV30 to TRBJ2-7; D gene unclear. The CDR3 covers 14 residues. Germline CDR1 reads GTSNPN; CDR2 reads SVGIG (reference sequence). Trimming took off 0 bases at V and 7 bases at J, with 16 bases between the two ends. In DNA, the CDR3 is TGTGCCTGGAGTGTAGAGCCCAGATCTGGGGAGCAGTACTTC. Translating it yields CAWSVEPRSGEQYF. Full variable domain (missing parts from reference TRBV30 and TRBJ2-7): SQTIHQWPATLVQPVGSPLSLECTVEGTSNPNLYWYRQAAGRGLQLLFYSVGIGQISSEVPQNLSASRPQDRQFILSSKKLLLSDSGFYLCAWSVEPRSGEQYFGPGTRLTVT.

The V gene is TRBV13, the J gene TRBJ2-1; 10 nucleotides match TRBD1. Germline V CDR1 and CDR2: PRHDT, FYEKMQ (reference sequence). The CDR3 consists of 20 residues. The J segment lost 2 bases and the V segment lost 1 base, leaving 14 bases of the junction unmatched. The CDR3 spells CASSLVEGTGVSLTYNEQFF. CDR3 sequence (DNA): TGTGCCAGCAGCTTAGTCGAAGGGACAGGGGTTAGCTTAACCTACAATGAGCAGTTCTTC.

The count of this clonotype is one. The J gene is TRBJ2-1, the V gene TRBV2; 8 nucleotides match TRBD1. CDR1 and CDR2 (germline): SNHLY, FYNNEI. J was trimmed by 9 bases and V by 8 bases; bases with no gene match: 0. CDR3 size: 10 residues. The CDR3 DNA is TGTGCCAGCGGACAGGGTGAGCAGTTCTTC. Translated: CASGQGEQFF.

This chain links TRBV12-3 or TRBV12-4 with TRBJ2-3; D remains unclear. Trimming cost V 4 bases and J 5 bases, with 7 bases left between them. This CDR3 is built from 12 residues. The CDR3 loop is CASSWVEDTQYF. The CDR3 bases are TGTGCCAGCAGTTGGGTGGAAGATACGCAGTATTTT.